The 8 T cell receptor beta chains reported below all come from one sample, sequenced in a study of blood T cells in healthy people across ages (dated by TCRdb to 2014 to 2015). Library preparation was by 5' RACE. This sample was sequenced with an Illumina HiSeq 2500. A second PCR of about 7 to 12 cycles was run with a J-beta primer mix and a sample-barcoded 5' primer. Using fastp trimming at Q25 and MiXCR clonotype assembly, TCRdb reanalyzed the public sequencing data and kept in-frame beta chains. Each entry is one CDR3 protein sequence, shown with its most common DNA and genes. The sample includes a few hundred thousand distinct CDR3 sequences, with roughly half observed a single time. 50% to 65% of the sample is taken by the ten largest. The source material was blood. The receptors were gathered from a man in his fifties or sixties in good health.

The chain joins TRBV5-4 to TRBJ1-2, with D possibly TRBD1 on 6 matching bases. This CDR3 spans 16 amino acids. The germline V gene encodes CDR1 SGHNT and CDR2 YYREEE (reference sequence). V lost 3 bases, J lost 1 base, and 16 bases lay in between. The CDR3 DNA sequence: TGTGCCAGCAGCTCCCGGGGGCCACCTGTTAACTATGGCTACACCTTC. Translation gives CASSSRGPPVNYGYTF.

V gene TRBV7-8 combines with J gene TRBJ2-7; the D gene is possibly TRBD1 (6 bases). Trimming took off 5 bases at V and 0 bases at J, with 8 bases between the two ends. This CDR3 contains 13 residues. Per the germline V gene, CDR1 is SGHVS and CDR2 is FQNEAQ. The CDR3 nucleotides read TGTGCCAGCAGCGGGACATTCTCCTACGAGCAGTACTTC. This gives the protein CASSGTFSYEQYF.

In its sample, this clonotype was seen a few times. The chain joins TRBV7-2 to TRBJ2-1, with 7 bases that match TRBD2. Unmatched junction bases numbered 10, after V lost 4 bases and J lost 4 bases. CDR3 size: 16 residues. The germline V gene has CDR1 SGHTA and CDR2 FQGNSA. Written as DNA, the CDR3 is TGTGCCAGCAGCTCGAGGAGGAGGGAGGGGTACAATGAGCAGTTCTTC. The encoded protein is CASSSRRREGYNEQFF. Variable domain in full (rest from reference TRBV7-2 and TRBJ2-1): GAGVSQSPSNKVTEKGKDVELRCDPISGHTALYWYRQSLGQGLEFLIYFQGNSAPDKSGLPSDRFSAERTGGSVSTLTIQRTQQEDSAVYLCASSSRRREGYNEQFFGPGTRLTVL.

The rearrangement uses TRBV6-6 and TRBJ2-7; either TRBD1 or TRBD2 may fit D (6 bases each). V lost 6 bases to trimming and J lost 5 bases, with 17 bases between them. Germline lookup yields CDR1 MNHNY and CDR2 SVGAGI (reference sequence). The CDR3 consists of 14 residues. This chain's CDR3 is CASSPKGGVNEQYF. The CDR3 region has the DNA TGTGCCAGCAGCCCCAAGGGGGGAGTAAACGAGCAGTACTTC.

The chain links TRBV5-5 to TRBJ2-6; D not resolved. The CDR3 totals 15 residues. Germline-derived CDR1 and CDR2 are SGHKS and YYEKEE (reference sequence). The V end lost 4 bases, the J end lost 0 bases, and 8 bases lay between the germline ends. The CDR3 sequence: CASSLDDSGANVLTF. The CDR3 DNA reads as TGTGCCAGCAGCCTGGACGACTCTGGGGCCAACGTCCTGACTTTC.

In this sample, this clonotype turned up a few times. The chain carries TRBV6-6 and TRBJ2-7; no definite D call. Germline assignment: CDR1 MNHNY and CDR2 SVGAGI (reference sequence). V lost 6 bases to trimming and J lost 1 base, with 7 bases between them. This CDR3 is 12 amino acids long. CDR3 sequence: CASRAGSYEQYF. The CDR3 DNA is TGTGCCAGCAGGGCCGGATCCTACGAGCAGTACTTC.

CDR3 sequence: CASSYQGSTEAFF. CDR3 nucleotides: TGTGCCAGCAGTTACCAGGGAAGCACTGAAGCTTTCTTT. This rearrangement joins TRBV6-5 to TRBJ1-1; D perhaps matches TRBD1 (5 bases). Germline V gives CDR1 MNHEY, CDR2 SVGAGI. The V gene lost 2 bases and the J gene lost 4 bases, with 8 bases spanning the gap. The CDR3 totals 13 residues.

CDR3 sequence reads: CASSRTMGRGGSTEAFF. CDR3 nucleotide sequence: TGTGCCAGCAGCCGCACAATGGGCCGGGGAGGTAGCACTGAAGCTTTCTTT. The chain has TRBV11-2 and TRBJ1-1, with no clear D. CDR3 length: 17 amino acids. The germline gives CDR1 SGHAT, CDR2 FQNNGV. The V end was cut by 5 bases, the J end by 4 bases, with 23 bases between.